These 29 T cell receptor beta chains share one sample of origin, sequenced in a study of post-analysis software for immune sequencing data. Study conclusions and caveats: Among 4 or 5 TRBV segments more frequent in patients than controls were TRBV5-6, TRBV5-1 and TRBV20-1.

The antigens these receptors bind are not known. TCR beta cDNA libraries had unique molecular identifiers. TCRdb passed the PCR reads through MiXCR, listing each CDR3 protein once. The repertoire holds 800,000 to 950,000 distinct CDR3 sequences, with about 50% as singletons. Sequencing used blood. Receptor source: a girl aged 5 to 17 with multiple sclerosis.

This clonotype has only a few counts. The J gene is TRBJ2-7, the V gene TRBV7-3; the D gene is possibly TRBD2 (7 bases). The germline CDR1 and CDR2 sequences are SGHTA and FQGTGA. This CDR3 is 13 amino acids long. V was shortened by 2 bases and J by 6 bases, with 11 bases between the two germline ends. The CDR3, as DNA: TGTGCCAGCAGCTTATCGGCGGGGGCCGAGCAGTACTTC. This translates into CASSLSAGAEQYF.

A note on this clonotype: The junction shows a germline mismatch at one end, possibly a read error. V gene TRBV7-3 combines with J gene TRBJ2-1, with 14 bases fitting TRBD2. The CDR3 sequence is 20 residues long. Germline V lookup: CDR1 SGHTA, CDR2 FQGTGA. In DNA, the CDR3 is TGTGCCAGCAGCTCAACGCCGGGACTAGCGGGAGCCCTGTCCTACAATGAGCAGGTCTTC. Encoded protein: CASSSTPGLAGALSYNEQVF.

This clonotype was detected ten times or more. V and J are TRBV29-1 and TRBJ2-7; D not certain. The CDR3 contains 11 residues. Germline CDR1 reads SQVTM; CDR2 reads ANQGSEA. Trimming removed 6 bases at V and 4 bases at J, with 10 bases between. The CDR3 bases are TGCAGCGTCAGGCAGACATACGAGCAGTACTTC. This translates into CSVRQTYEQYF.

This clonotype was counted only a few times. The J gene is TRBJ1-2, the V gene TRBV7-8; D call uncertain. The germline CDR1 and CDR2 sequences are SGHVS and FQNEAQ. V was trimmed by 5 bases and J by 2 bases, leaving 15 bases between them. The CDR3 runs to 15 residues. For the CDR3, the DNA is TGTGCCAGCAGCCCAGGACCGTCGTTGAACTATGGCTACACCTTC. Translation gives CASSPGPSLNYGYTF.

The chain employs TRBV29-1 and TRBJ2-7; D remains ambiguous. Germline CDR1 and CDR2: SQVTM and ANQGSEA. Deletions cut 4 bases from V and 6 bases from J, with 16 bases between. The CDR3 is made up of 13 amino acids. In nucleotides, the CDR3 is TGCAGCGTTGTCCCGGGTAGATGGCGCGAGCAGTACTTC. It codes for CSVVPGRWREQYF.

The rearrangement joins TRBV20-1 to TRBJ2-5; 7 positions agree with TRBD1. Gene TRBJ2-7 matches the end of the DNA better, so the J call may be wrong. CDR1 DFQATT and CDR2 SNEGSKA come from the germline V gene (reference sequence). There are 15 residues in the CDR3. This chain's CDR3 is CSARVPPGGSYEQYF. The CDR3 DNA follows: TGCAGTGCTAGAGTCCCTCCAGGGGGTAGCTACGAGCAGTACTTC.

This chain's CDR3 is CASSYGDRALQETQYF. In DNA, the CDR3 is TGTGCCAGCAGTTACGGCGACAGGGCTTTACAAGAGACCCAGTACTTC. This chain joins TRBV6-2 or TRBV6-3 and TRBJ2-5; TRBD1 agrees at 7 bases. Germline V gene sequence: CDR1 MNHEY, CDR2 SVGEGT. V shed 2 bases and J 2 bases; nucleotides not matched to a gene: 8. This CDR3 comprises 16 residues.

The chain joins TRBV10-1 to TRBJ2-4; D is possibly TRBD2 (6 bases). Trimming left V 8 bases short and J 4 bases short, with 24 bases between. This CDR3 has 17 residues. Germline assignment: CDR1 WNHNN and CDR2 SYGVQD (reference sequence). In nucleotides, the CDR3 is TGCGCCAGCTCCTACGGGGGACTCCAAGATGTTAAAAACATTCAGTACTTC. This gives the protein CASSYGGLQDVKNIQYF.

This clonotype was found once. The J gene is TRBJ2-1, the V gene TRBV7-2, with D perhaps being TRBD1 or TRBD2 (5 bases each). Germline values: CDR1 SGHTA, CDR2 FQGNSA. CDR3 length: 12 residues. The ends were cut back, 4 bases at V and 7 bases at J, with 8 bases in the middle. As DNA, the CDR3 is TGTGCCAGCAGCTGGGGGTGGAATGAGCAGTTCTTC. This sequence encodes CASSWGWNEQFF. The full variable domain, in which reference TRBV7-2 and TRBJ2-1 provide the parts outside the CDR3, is GAGVSQSPSNKVTEKGKDVELRCDPISGHTALYWYRQSLGQGLEFLIYFQGNSAPDKSGLPSDRFSAERTGGSVSTLTIQRTQQEDSAVYLCASSWGWNEQFFGPGTRLTVL.

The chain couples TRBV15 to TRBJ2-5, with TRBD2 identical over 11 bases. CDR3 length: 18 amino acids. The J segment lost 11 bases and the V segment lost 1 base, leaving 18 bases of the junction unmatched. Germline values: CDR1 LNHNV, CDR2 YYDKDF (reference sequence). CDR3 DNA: TGTGCCACCAGCAGAGGCATGGCTAGCGGGAGGTTTTCGGGTGAGCAGTACTTC. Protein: CATSRGMASGRFSGEQYF.

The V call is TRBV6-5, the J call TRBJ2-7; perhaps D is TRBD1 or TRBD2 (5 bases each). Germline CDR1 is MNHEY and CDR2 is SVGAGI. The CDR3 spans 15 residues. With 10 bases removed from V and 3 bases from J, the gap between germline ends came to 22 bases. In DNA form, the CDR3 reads TGTGCCACCTCAAATGGGGGAATCGGGATCTACGAGCAGTACTTC. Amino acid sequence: CATSNGGIGIYEQYF.

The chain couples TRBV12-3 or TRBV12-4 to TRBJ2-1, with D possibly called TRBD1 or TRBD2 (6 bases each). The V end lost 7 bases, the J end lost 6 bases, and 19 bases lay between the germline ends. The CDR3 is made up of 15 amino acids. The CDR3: CASTLLGGITNEQFF. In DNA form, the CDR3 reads TGTGCCAGCACCCTGCTAGGGGGGATCACCAATGAGCAGTTCTTC.

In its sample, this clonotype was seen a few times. The CDR3 sequence: CAISTGTGRYGYTF. The CDR3, as DNA: TGTGCCATCAGCACCGGGACAGGGCGCTATGGCTACACCTTC. The chain recombines TRBV10-3 with TRBJ1-2; the match to TRBD1 covers 9 bases. This CDR3 is 14 amino acids long. V was clipped by 6 bases and J by 4 bases; unmatched bases: 6. Germline V gene data show CDR1 as ENHRY and CDR2 as SYGVKD.

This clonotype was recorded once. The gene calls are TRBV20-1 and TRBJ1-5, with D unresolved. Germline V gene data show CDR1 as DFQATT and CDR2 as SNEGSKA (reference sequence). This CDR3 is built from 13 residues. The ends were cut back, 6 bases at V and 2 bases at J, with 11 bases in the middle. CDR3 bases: TGCAGTGCACGGGGTTATGGCAATCAGCCCCAGCATTTT. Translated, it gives CSARGYGNQPQHF.

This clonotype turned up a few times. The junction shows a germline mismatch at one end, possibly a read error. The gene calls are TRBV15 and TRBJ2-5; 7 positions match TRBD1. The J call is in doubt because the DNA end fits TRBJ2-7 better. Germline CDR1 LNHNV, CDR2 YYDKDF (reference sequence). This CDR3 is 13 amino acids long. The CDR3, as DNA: TGTGCCACCGCTAACAGGGGATCCTGCGAGCAGTACTTC. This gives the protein CATANRGSCEQYF.

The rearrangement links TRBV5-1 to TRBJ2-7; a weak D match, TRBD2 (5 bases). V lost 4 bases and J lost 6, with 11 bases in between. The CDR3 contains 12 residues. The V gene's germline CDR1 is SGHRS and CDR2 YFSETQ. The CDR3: CASSQNGGEQYF. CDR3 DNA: TGCGCCAGCAGCCAGAATGGAGGCGAGCAGTACTTC.

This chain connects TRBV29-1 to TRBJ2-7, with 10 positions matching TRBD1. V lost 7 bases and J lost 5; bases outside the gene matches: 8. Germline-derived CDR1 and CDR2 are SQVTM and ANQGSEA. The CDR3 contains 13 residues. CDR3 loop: CSAPGQGLNEQYF. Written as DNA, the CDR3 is TGCAGCGCCCCGGGACAGGGGTTGAACGAGCAGTACTTC.

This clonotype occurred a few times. CDR3 region: CASSPPGGFSYEQYF. The CDR3 nucleotides read TGTGCCAGCAGCCCCCCGGGGGGTTTTTCCTACGAGCAGTACTTC. This rearrangement joins TRBV7-6 to TRBJ2-4, with 7 bases aligning to TRBD2. The DNA end is more similar to TRBJ2-7, so the J call may be wrong. The CDR3 consists of 15 residues. Germline CDR1 SGHVS, CDR2 FNYEAQ.

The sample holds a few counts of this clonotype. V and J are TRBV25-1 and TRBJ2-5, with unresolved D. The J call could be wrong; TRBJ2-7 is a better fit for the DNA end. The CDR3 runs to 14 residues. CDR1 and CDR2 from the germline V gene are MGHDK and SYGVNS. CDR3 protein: CASSDMGMRYEQYF. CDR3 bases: TGTGCCAGCAGTGATATGGGAATGAGGTACGAGCAGTACTTC.

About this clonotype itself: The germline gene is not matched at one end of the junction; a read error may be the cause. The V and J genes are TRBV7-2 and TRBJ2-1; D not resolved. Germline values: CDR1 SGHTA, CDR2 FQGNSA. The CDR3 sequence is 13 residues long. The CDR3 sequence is CASNLVKNNEQFF. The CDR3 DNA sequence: TGTGCCAGCAACTTAGTCAAAAACAATGAGCAGTTCTTC. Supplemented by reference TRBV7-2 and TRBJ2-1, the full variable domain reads GAGVSQSPSNKVTEKGKDVELRCDPISGHTALYWYRQSLGQGLEFLIYFQGNSAPDKSGLPSDRFSAERTGGSVSTLTIQRTQQEDSAVYLCASNLVKNNEQFFGPGTRLTVL.

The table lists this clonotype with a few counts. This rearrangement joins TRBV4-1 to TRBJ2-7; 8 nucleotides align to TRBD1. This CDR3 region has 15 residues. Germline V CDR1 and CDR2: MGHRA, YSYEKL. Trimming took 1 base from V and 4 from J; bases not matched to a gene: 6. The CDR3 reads CASSQVGQGLYEQYF. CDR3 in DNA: TGCGCCAGCAGCCAAGTTGGACAGGGCCTGTACGAGCAGTACTTC.

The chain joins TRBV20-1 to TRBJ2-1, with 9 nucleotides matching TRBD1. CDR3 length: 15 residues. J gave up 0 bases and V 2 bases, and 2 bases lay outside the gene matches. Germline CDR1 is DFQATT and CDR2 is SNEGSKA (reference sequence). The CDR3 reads CSARMTGGSYNEQFF. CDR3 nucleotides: TGCAGTGCTAGAATGACAGGGGGCTCCTACAATGAGCAGTTCTTC.

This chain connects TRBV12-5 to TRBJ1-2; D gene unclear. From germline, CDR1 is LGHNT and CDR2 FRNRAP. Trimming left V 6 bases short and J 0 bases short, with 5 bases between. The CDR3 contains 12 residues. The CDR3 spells CASGYPNYGYTF. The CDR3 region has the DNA TGTGCTAGTGGGTACCCTAACTATGGCTACACCTTC.

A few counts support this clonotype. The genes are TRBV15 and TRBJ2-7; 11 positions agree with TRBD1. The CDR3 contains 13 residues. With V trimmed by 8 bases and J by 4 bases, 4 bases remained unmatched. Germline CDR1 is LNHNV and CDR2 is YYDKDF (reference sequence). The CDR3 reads CATSDRGLYEQYF. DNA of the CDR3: TGTGCCACCTCGGACAGGGGGCTGTACGAGCAGTACTTC.

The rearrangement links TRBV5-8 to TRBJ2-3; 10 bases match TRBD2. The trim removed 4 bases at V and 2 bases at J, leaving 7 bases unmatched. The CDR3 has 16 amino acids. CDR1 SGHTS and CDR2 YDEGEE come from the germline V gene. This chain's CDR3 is CASSGKGLAYTDTQYF. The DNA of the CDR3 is TGTGCCAGCAGCGGAAAGGGACTAGCGTACACAGATACGCAGTATTTT.

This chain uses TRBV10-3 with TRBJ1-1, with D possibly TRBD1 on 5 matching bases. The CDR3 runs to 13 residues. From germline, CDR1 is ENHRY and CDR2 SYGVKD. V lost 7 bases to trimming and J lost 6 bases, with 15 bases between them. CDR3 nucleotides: TGTGCCATCATTGGTCAGGGTGACCCTGAAGCTTTCTTT. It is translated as CAIIGQGDPEAFF.

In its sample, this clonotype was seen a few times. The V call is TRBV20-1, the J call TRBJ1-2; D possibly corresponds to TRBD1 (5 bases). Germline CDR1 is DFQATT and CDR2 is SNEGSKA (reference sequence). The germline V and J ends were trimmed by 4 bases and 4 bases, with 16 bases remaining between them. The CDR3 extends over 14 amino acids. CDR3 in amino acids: CSAKPLDRTYGYTF. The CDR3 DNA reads TGCAGTGCTAAACCCCTCGACAGAACCTATGGCTACACCTTC.

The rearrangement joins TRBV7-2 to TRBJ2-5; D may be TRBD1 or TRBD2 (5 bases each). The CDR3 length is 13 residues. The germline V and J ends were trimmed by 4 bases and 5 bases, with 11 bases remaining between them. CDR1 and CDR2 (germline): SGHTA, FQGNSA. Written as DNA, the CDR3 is TGTGCCAGCAGCTGGGACCTGTGGGAGACCCAGTACTTC. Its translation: CASSWDLWETQYF.

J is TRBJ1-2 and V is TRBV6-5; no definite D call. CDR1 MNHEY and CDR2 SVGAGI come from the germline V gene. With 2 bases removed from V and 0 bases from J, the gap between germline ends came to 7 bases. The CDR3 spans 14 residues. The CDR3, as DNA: TGTGCCAGCAGTTACCGGACCACTAACTATGGCTACACCTTC. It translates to CASSYRTTNYGYTF.